The next 9 T cell receptor beta chains were all read from a single sample in a study of regulatory T cells in long-lasting Graves disease. Construction of the TCR beta libraries employed iRepertoire HTBI primers in conjunction with Arm-PCR of CDR3 regions. One entry per CDR3 protein results from TCRdb running MiXCR on the multiplex PCR reads. The sample contains hundreds of thousands of distinct CDR3 sequences, roughly 16% of which appear only once. Time point reported: newly diagnosed GD, antithyroid drugs for less than 3 months. Scientists built the TCR library using RNA that was extracted from PBMCs. The sample was peripheral blood mononuclear cells (PBMCs), taken at new diagnosis, from a patient treated with antithyroid drugs. The receptors were sampled from a female donor with Graves disease.

In this sample, this clonotype turned up many times. The CDR3 sequence is CASSYSAGPEKLFF. DNA of the CDR3: TGTGCCAGCAGTTACTCAGCCGGGCCCGAAAAACTGTTTTTT. The chain combines TRBV6-5 with TRBJ1-4; no clear D gene. The V and J ends lost 0 bases and 8 bases respectively, with 10 bases between them. Germline CDR1 MNHEY, CDR2 SVGAGI. CDR3 size: 14 residues.

This clonotype showed up many times. The genes are TRBV27 and TRBJ2-3; TRBD1 aligns across 8 bases. V dropped 6 bases and J dropped 9; count of bases not matched to a gene: 2. Germline-derived CDR1 and CDR2 are MNHEY and SMNVEV (reference sequence). The CDR3 runs to 11 residues. In nucleotides, the CDR3 is TGTGCCAGCAGCTACAGGGGGACGCAGTATTTT. Translating gives CASSYRGTQYF.

The rearrangement uses TRBV6-1 and TRBJ2-3; D unresolved. The CDR3 extends over 15 amino acids. Germline V gene sequence: CDR1 MNHNS, CDR2 SASEGT. V lost 4 bases, J lost 2 bases, and 13 bases lay in between. The CDR3 sequence: CASSVGFFDTDTQYF. DNA of the CDR3: TGTGCCAGCAGTGTGGGGTTCTTCGACACAGATACGCAGTATTTT.

This clonotype was detected only once. The chain couples TRBV20-1 to TRBJ1-4, with 9 bases aligning to TRBD1. Germline V gene lookup returns CDR1 DFQATT and CDR2 SNEGSKA (reference sequence). The CDR3 runs 15 residues. Trimming took 6 bases from V and 5 from J; bases not matched to a gene: 10. The CDR3 reads CSAHTSGTGNEKLFF. Here the CDR3 DNA reads TGCAGTGCACACACCTCCGGGACAGGGAATGAAAAACTGTTTTTT.

Many counts were recorded for this clonotype. This chain uses TRBV27 with TRBJ2-1, with D maybe TRBD1 (6 bases). Looked up from germline, CDR1 is MNHEY and CDR2 is SMNVEV (reference sequence). The CDR3 covers 15 residues. Trimming pared 5 bases from V and 6 bases from J, leaving 17 bases between. The CDR3 loop is CASSRLRGSGNEQFF. CDR3 nucleotide sequence: TGTGCCAGCAGTCGACTAAGGGGGTCGGGCAATGAGCAGTTCTTC.

The table lists this clonotype with many counts. The rearrangement joins TRBV2 to TRBJ1-5; TRBD1 is a possible D gene (5 bases). CDR3 length: 13 residues. Per the germline V gene, CDR1 is SNHLY and CDR2 is FYNNEI. V shed 7 bases and J shed 3 bases, with 10 bases lying between them. CDR3 residues: CASTQGSNQPQHF. The CDR3 DNA follows: TGTGCCAGCACCCAGGGCTCCAATCAGCCCCAGCATTTT.

At least ten counts were recorded for this clonotype. This rearrangement joins TRBV6-9 to TRBJ1-1; D uncertain. This CDR3 has 15 amino acids. V was trimmed by 2 bases and J by 0 bases, leaving 10 bases between them. CDR1 and CDR2 (germline): MNHGY, SVAAGI. This chain's CDR3 is CASSYGVYLNTEAFF. The CDR3 DNA reads as TGTGCCAGCAGTTATGGGGTATACTTGAACACTGAAGCTTTCTTT.

At least ten counts were recorded for this clonotype. The J gene is TRBJ1-5, the V gene TRBV13, with D tentatively TRBD1 (5 bases). Per germline, CDR1 PRHDT and CDR2 FYEKMQ (reference sequence). V was clipped by 5 bases and J by 4 bases, with 12 bases between them. CDR3 length: 14 residues. The chain's CDR3 is CASSASTENQPQHF. The CDR3 DNA is TGTGCCAGCAGCGCCTCGACAGAGAATCAGCCCCAGCATTTT.

V usage is TRBV2 and J usage is TRBJ2-2; no definite D call. V was pared by 4 bases and J by 6 bases, with 6 bases between. Germline V gene lookup returns CDR1 SNHLY and CDR2 FYNNEI. This CDR3 is built from 12 residues. CDR3: CASSVFPGELFF. CDR3 DNA sequence: TGTGCCAGCAGTGTTTTTCCCGGGGAGCTGTTTTTT.